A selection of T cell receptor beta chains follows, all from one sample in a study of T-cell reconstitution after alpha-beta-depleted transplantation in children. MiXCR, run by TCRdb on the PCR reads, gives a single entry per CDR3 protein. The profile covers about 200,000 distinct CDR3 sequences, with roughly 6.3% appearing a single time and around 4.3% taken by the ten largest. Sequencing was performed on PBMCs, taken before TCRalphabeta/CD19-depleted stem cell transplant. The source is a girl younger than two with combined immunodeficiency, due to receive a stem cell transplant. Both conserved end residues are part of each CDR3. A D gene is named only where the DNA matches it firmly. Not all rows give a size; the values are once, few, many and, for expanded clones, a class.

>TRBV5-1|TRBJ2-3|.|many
TGCGCCAGCAGCCTGGGATCAGGACGATTCACAGATACGCAGTATTTT
CASSLGSGRFTDTQYF
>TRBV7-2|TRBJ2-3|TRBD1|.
TGTGCCAGCAGCCCCCGACAGGGTGGGTCCACAGATACGCAGTATTTT
CASSPRQGGSTDTQYF
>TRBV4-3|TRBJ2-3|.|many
TGCGCCAGCAGCCAAGATATGGGACCCACATGGGATACGCAGTATTTT
CASSQDMGPTWDTQYF
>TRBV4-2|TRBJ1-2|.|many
TGTGCCAGCAGCCAACCGGACAGATTCTATGGCTACACCTTC
CASSQPDRFYGYTF
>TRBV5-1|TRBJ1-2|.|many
TGCGCCAGCAGCTCTTACAAGGCCCCCGTATCGGGCTACACCTTC
CASSSYKAPVSGYTF
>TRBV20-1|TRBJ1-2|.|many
TGCAGTGCTGGCCCGGAGACAGGCGGCTACACCTTC
CSAGPETGGYTF
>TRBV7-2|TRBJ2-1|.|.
TGTGCCAGCAGCTCAACTAGGGCTGAGCAGTTCTTC
CASSSTRAEQFF
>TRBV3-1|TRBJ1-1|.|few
TGTGCCAGCAGCCCCACGGCGGATTCCGCTGAAGCTTTCTTT
CASSPTADSAEAFF
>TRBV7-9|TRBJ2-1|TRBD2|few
TGTGCCAGCAGCTACATAGCGGGAGGGACCAATGAGCAGTTCTTC
CASSYIAGGTNEQFF
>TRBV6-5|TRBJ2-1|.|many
TGTGCCAGCAGTTACTCGACTACGGGAGAGACCTACAATGAGCAGTTCTTC
CASSYSTTGETYNEQFF
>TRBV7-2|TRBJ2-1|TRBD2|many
TGTGCCAGCAGCTTTAACCGACTAGCGGGGTTTCTTGGGGAGCAGTTCTTC
CASSFNRLAGFLGEQFF
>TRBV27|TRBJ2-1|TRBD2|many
TGTGCCAGCAGTTTATCTGGCGGGGGGGCCAATGAGCAGTTCTTC
CASSLSGGGANEQFF
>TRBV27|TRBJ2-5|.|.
TGTGCCAGCAAACACAGGGAGTGGTTAGAGACCCAGTACTTC
CASKHREWLETQYF